This T cell receptor (beta chain) originates from a study of CD8+ T cells in alopecia areata. The wider study: Treated patients received oral tofacitinib, 5 to 10 mg twice daily. General study points: It was lesional scalp, especially alopecia totalis/universalis, that showed higher clonality than normal scalp.

After isolation, RNA underwent reverse transcription to generate cDNA as the sequencing template. Assay used: immunoSEQ multiplex PCR; TCRdb lists only in-frame clones, some missing. Of 150,000 or so clones in the sample, approximately 49% are singletons; the top ten hold around 20%. Patients with alopecia areata provided lesional scalp punch biopsies as well as peripheral blood. As for this clone: The antigen remains undetermined.

The V gene's germline CDR1 is SQVTM and CDR2 ANQGSEA. The CDR3 is 16 amino acids. Trimming cost V 5 bases and J 0 bases; bases outside gene matches: 10. The TCR originated in a human donor with alopecia areata. Sequences were derived from CD8+ T cells sorted from blood, sampled at week 0. This rearrangement joins TRBV29-1 to TRBJ1-1; 9 nucleotides line up with TRBD1. The CDR3 here is CSVPGQGVFMNTEAFF. The CDR3, as DNA: TGCAGCGTTCCGGGACAGGGAGTTTTCATGAACACTGAAGCTTTCTTT.